This is a list of T cell receptor beta chains from one sample in a study of T cells expressing NK-cell markers. From its re-call of the 5' RACE reads, TCRdb lists each CDR3 protein once, without DNA. The sample shows 250,000 or so distinct CDR3 sequences, and 4% to 4.5% sits with its ten largest clones. Sequencing was carried out using blood T cells: a sorted CD56 or NKG2C T cell subset, CD4+ or CD8+ T cells, or bulk PBMC T cells (not recorded which). The receptors shown here come from a woman aged 18-70 years in good health. Each CDR3 is given with its conserved first and last residue. Part of the rows lack a size; the others show once, few, many or a class for expanded clones.

>NA|TRBV20-1|TRBJ1-6
CSAIQGHNSPLHF
>NA|TRBV20-1|TRBJ1-5
CSARDRINQPQHF
>NA|TRBV28|TRBJ1-4
CASSLWGQGAGDSEKLFF
>NA|TRBV20-1|TRBJ1-5
CSARTPSENQPQHF
>NA|TRBV20-1|TRBJ2-1
CSARVAGPYNEQFF
>NA|TRBV9|TRBJ2-7
CASSSGGVRDYEQYF
>NA|TRBV29-1|TRBJ2-7
CSVAYSGSGEQYF
>NA|TRBV7-9|TRBJ1-2
CATTVADGYTF
>NA|TRBV20-1|TRBJ2-1
CSARTGTGVGNEQFF
>NA|TRBV12-3/TRBV12-4|TRBJ1-1
CASRTQGVGEKFF
>NA|TRBV7-8|TRBJ2-3
CASSSGLAGYTDTQYF
>NA|TRBV3-1|TRBJ1-1
CASSQRYTEAFF
>NA|TRBV12-3/TRBV12-4|TRBJ2-6
CASGRWASGANVLTF
>NA|TRBV29-1|TRBJ1-2
CSVEIVSGIGYTF
>NA|TRBV3-1|TRBJ1-1
CASSQDLRGAEAFF
>NA|TRBV7-2|TRBJ2-1
CASSAMGGAGIPNEQFF
>NA|TRBV20-1|TRBJ1-2
CSARPPRAVLVDGYTF
>NA|TRBV4-2|TRBJ2-7
CASSQGGVTSEQYF
>NA|TRBV6-6|TRBJ2-5
CASIPSGRETQYF
>NA|TRBV12-3/TRBV12-4|TRBJ1-1
CASSLQRVNTEAFF
>NA|TRBV20-1|TRBJ1-1
CSARMQMNTEAFF
>NA|TRBV5-1|TRBJ2-7
CASSLGLGTSGRSRRNEQYF
>NA|TRBV20-1|TRBJ2-1
CSATAGTLNNEQFF
>NA|TRBV6-2/TRBV6-3|TRBJ1-5
CASAQGSPQHF
>NA|TRBV14|TRBJ2-1
CASSQDLGGARYNEQFF
>NA|TRBV7-9|TRBJ2-1
CASSQLGKRPSYNEQFF
>NA|TRBV7-8|TRBJ2-1
CASSSGDEQFF
>medium-sized|TRBV5-6|TRBJ1-5
CASSLRGPNQPQHF
>NA|TRBV27|TRBJ2-1
CASYTTASGSRNEQFF
>NA|TRBV12-3/TRBV12-4|TRBJ1-1
CASSRTGGAFF
>NA|TRBV6-2/TRBV6-3|TRBJ2-1
CASSQTGQAYNEQFF
>NA|TRBV4-3|TRBJ2-3
CASSQDRGTTDTQYF
>NA|TRBV2|TRBJ1-4
CASNPDRANEKLFF
>NA|TRBV10-3|TRBJ2-3
CAISESHSSSTDTQYF
>NA|TRBV7-2|TRBJ2-5
CASSLVASGAQETQYF
>NA|TRBV29-1|TRBJ2-1
CSVSRSGYNEQFF
>NA|TRBV7-2|TRBJ1-5
CASSYPGGQPQHF
>NA|TRBV11-2|TRBJ2-5
CASSLGTSGSWETQYF
>NA|TRBV12-3/TRBV12-4|TRBJ1-3
CASSSQTGMNTIYF
>NA|TRBV6-5|TRBJ1-4
CASSYSGRGNEKLFF
>NA|TRBV7-2|TRBJ2-2
CASSLELAGPGELFF
>NA|TRBV7-3|TRBJ2-5
CASSLDREETQYF
>NA|TRBV10-3|TRBJ2-5
CAIRGGQETQYF